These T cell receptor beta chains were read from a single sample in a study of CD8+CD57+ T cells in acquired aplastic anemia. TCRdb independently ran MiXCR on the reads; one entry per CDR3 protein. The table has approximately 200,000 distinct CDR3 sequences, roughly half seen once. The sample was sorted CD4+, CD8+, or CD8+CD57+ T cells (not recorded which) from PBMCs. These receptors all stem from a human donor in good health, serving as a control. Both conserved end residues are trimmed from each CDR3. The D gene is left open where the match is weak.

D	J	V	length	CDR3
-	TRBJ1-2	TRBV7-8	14	ASSLAPFGTNYGYT
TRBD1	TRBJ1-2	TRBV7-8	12	ASSPTQGARGYT
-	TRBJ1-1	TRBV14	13	ASSQGQMGITEAF
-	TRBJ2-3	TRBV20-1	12	SAEEQTSTDTQY
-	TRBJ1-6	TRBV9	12	ASSVDSTNSPLH
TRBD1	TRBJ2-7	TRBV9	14	ASNRDGTGVPYEQY
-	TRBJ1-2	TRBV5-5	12	ASSLPAFNYGYT
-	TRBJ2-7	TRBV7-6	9	ASSLGETRV
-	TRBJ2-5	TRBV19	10	ASSPDQETQY
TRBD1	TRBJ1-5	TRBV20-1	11	SARGQLNQPQH
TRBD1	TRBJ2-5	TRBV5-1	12	ASRPGQYQETQY
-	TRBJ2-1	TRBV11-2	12	ASSLGRTNNEQF
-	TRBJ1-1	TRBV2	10	ASEGGNTEAF
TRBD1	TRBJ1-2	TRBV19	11	ASSTTGNYGYT
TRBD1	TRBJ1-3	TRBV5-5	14	ASSYRGLGVENTIY
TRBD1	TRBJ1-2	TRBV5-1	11	ASGEQGNYGYT
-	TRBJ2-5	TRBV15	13	ATRDSWGTQETQY
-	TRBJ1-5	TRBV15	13	ATSPVAVSNQPQH
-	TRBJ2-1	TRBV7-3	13	ASSFGGYLDNEQF
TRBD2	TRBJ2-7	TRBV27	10	AISSGPDEQY
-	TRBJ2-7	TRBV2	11	ASSESGGSRPY
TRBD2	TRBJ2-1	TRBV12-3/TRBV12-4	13	ASSSWRGASNEQF
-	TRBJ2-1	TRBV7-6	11	ASSRQAYNEQF
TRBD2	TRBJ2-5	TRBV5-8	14	ASSPGLAGPQETQY
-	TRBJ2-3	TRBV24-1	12	ATSDQALTDTQY
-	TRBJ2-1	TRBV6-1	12	ASKEQVFYNEQF
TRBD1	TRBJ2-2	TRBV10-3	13	AINSGTGGTGELF
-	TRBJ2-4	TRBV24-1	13	ATSDGGLGKNIQY
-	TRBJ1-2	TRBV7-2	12	ASSEGAPGLGYT
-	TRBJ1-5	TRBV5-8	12	ASSPWDINQPQH
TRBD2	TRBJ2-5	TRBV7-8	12	ASRPTSGAETQY
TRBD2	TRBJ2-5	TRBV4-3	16	ASSQGPGTSGLQETQC
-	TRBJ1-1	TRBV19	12	ASSVSDGGTEAF
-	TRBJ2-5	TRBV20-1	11	SARFPGVETQY
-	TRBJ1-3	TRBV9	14	ASSVLNGGSGNTIY
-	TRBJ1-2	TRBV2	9	ASRQGIGYT
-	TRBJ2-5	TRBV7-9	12	ASSAGRYQETQY
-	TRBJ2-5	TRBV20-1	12	SASRVDNVETQY
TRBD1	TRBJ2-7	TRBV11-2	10	ATGDSPYEQY
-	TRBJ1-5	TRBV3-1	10	ASSRENQPQH
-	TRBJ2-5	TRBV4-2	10	ASSPAQGTQY
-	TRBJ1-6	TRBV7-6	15	ASSLEGPEIYNSPLH
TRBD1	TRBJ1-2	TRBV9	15	ASSAESRGRANYGYT
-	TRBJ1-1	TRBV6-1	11	ASSETRATEAF
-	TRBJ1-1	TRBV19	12	ASSLGGRNTEAF
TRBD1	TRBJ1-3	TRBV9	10	ASSVRDSTIY
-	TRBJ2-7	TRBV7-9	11	ASGGRVVDEQY
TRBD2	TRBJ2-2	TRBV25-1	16	ASSGTSGDRWDTGELF
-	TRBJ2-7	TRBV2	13	ASSPRARPDYEQY
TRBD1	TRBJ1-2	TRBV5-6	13	ASSLSGQGARGYT
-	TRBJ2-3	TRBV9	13	ASIPGGAPTDTQY
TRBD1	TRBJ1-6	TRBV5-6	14	ASSLYQGAGNSPLH